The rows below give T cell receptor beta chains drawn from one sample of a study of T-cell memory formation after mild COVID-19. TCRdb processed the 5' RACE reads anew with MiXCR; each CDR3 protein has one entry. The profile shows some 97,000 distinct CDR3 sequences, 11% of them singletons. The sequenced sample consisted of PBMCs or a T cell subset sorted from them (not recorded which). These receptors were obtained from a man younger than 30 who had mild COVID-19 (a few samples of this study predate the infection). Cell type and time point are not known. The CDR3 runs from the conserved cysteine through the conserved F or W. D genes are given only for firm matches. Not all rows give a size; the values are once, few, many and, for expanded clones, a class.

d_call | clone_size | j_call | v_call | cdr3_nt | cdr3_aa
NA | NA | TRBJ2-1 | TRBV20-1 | TGCAGTGCTAGACTTGGGTATGAGCAGTTCTTC | CSARLGYEQFF
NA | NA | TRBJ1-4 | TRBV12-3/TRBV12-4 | TGTGCCAGCAGTTTCGGGGCCTGGGAAAAACTGTTTTTT | CASSFGAWEKLFF
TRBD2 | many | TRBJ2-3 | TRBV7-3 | TGTGCCAGCAGCTCTCCTAGCGGGGGGCCAGCAGATACGCAGTATTTT | CASSSPSGGPADTQYF
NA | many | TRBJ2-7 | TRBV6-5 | TGTGCCAGCAGTTACTCGGGGCCGATAGGGATGGCGGGCTACGAGCAGTACTTC | CASSYSGPIGMAGYEQYF
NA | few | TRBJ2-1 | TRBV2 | TGTGCCAGCAGTGACCGGCCCCCCAATGAGCAGTTCTTC | CASSDRPPNEQFF
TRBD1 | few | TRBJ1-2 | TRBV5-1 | TGCGCCAGCAGCGCCCGACAGGGGGTGAATCATGGCTACACCTTC | CASSARQGVNHGYTF
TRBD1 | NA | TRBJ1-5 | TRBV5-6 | TGTGCCAGCAGCTCAACACAGGGGTATCAGCCCCAGCATTTT | CASSSTQGYQPQHF
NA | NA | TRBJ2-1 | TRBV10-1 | TGCGCCACCGTAGGTGGTTATGAGCAGTTCTTC | CATVGGYEQFF
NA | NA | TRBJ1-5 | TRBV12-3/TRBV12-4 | TGTGCCAGCAGTTTAACAACATTCGGCATCAAGCCCCAGCATTTT | CASSLTTFGIKPQHF
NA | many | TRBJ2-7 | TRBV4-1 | TGCGCCAGCAGCCCTGGGGTCGCTCGGAGGTCCTACGAGCAGTACTTC | CASSPGVARRSYEQYF
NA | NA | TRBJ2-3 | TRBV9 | TGTGCCAGCAGCGTGGAGGGGGCGGTAGTAGATACGCAGTATTTT | CASSVEGAVVDTQYF
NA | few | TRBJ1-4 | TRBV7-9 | TGTGCCAGCAGCTACACGGTGGGGGCTGAAAAACTGTTTTTT | CASSYTVGAEKLFF
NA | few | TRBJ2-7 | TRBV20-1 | TGCAGTGCTACCGGAGGGGCCTACGAGCAGTACTTC | CSATGGAYEQYF
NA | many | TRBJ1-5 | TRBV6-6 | TGTGCCAGCAGTCATGGACAGCTCAATCAGCCCCAGCATTTT | CASSHGQLNQPQHF
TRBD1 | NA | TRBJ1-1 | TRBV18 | TGTGCCAGCTCGGACAGGGGGGTGGTCACTGAAGCTTTCTTT | CASSDRGVVTEAFF
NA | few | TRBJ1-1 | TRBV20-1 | TGCAGTGCTAGAGATGGAAACACTGAAGCTTTCTTT | CSARDGNTEAFF
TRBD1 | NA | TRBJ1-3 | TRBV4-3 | TGCGCCAGCTCAAGGGCGGGACAGGCCACTGGAAACACCATATATTTT | CASSRAGQATGNTIYF
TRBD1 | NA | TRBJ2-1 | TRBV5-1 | TGCGCCAGCAGTATCGAACAGGGGGCGAATGAGCAGTTCTTC | CASSIEQGANEQFF
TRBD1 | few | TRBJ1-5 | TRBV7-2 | TGTGCCAGCAGCTTAAGGACAGGGGTCAATCAGCCCCAGCATTTT | CASSLRTGVNQPQHF
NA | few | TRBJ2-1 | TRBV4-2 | TGTGCCAGCAGCCAAGAAGAAGGCTTGGACGGATTTTGCAATGAGCAGTTCTTC | CASSQEEGLDGFCNEQFF
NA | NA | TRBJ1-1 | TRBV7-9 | TGTGCCAGCAGCCAATGGGCGGAGAACACTGAAGCTTTCTTT | CASSQWAENTEAFF
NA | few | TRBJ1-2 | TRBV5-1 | TGCGCCAGCAGCTTGGCAACAGGGACTAACTATGGCTACACCTTC | CASSLATGTNYGYTF
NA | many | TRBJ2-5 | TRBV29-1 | TGCAGCGTTGAAGATCGGGCAGCCGAAGGAGAGACCCAGTACTTC | CSVEDRAAEGETQYF
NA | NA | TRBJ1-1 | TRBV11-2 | TGTGCCAGCTCCCTAGGAAGACAGCTCTTAAACACTGAAGCTTTCTTT | CASSLGRQLLNTEAFF
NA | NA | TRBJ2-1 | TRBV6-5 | TGTGCCAGCAGTTATGGGGTTTACAATGAGCAGTTCTTC | CASSYGVYNEQFF
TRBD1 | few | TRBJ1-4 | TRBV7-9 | TGTGCCAGCAGCTTAACGTCCAGGGGGCCGCGGGAAAAACTGTTTTTT | CASSLTSRGPREKLFF
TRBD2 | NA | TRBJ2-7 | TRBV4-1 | TGCGCCAGCAGCCAAGTATCGGGGGGCTACGAGCAGTACTTC | CASSQVSGGYEQYF
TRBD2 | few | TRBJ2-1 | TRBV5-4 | TGTGCCAGCAGCCATTTAGCGGGGGAGTACAATGAGCAGTTCTTC | CASSHLAGEYNEQFF
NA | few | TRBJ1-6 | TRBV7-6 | TGTGCCAGCAGCTTAGGGTCCAGCCCCTCACCCCTCCACTTT | CASSLGSSPSPLHF
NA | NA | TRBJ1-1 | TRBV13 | TGTGCCAGCAGCGAAGACCCGCGGACTGAAGATTTCTTT | CASSEDPRTEDFF
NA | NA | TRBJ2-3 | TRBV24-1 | TGTGCCACCGGGGTAGGAGATACGCAGTATTTT | CATGVGDTQYF
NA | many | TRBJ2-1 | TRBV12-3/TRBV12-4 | TGTGCCAGCAGGGACACCTCCTACAATGAGCAGTTCTTC | CASRDTSYNEQFF
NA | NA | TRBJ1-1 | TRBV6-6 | TGTGCCAGCAGTTACTCGACGGACAGGAACACTGAAGCTTTCTTT | CASSYSTDRNTEAFF
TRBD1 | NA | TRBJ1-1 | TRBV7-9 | TGTGCCAGCAGCTCCAGGGGGGCTGACCCCATGAACACTGAAGCTTTCTTT | CASSSRGADPMNTEAFF
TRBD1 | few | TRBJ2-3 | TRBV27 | TGTGCCAGCAGTAAGGGAGACGGACAGGGCACTAGCACAGATACGCAGTATTTT | CASSKGDGQGTSTDTQYF
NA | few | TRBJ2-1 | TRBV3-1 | TGTGCCAGCAGCACTCGTAGCGGCTCCTACAATGAGCAGTTCTTC | CASSTRSGSYNEQFF
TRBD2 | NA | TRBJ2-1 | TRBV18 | TGTGCCAGCTCACCTGCGGGGGGAGAGCAGTTCTTC | CASSPAGGEQFF
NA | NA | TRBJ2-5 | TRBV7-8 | TGTGCCAGCAGCCCCCCAGTGTACCAAGAGACCCAGTACTTC | CASSPPVYQETQYF
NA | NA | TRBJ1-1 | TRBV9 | TGTGCCAGCAGCGCCGAGGTAGGGCCTGAAGCTTTCTTT | CASSAEVGPEAFF
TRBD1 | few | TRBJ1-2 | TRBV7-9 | TGTGCCAGCAGCTTAGAATCAGGGGGTAACTATGGCTACACCTTC | CASSLESGGNYGYTF
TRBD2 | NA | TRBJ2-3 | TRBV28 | TGTGCCAGCAGTTTTTATAGCGGGGCACACACAGATACGCAGTATTTT | CASSFYSGAHTDTQYF
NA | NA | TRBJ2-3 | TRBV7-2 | TGTGCCAGCAGCTTATCCGGTCTTCGCGGACGAACAGATACGCAGTATTTT | CASSLSGLRGRTDTQYF